This T cell receptor beta chain is drawn from a study of cytomegalovirus exposure and HLA in healthy donors. At the level of the study: In a previous analysis, some 110 million unique TCR beta sequences were found from some 180 million T cells. Study-level results: The study recorded over 150 TCR beta chains that were cytomegalovirus-associated.

The CDR3 length is 15 residues. Germline V gene lookup returns CDR1 MNHEY and CDR2 SMNVEV (reference sequence). V shed 2 bases and J shed 3 bases, with 13 bases lying between them. The PCR ran on 60 Vbeta and 13 Jbeta primers. Assay: immunoSEQ multiplex PCR; the TCRdb copy retains only in-frame clones and omits some. The sample holds a few hundred thousand clones, about three quarters seen once. A remark on this clone: Its antigen is not known.

The V and J genes are TRBV27 and TRBJ1-1; tentatively, D is TRBD1 (5 bases). This clonotype originated in a man between 18 and 29 years old in good health and CMV-seronegative. Sequences were obtained from PBMCs. The CDR3 region is CASSLSAGADTEAFF. The CDR3 DNA follows: TGTGCCAGCAGTTTAAGTGCTGGGGCGGACACTGAAGCTTTCTTT.